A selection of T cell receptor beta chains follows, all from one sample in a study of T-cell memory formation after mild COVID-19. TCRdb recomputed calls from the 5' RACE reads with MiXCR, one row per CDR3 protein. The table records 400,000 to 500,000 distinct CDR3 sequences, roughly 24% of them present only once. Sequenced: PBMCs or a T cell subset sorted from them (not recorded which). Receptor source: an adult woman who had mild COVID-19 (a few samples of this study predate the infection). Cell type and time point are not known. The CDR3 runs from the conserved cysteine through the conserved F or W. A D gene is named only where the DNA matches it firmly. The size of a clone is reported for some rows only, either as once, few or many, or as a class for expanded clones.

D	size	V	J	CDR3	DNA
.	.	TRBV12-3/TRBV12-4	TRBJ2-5	CASCRIRGQMGQTQYF	TGTGCCAGCTGTCGGATCCGCGGGCAGATGGGTCAGACCCAGTACTTC
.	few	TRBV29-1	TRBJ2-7	CSVFGGSSSYEQYF	TGCAGCGTTTTCGGCGGGTCCAGCTCCTACGAGCAGTACTTC
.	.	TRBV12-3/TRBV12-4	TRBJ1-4	CASSPTPHRTNEKLFF	TGTGCCAGCAGCCCTACCCCTCACAGGACAAATGAAAAACTGTTTTTT
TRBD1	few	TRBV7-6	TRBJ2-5	CASSPPGLRQGRETQYF	TGTGCCAGCAGTCCGCCTGGGCTAAGACAGGGGAGGGAGACCCAGTACTTC
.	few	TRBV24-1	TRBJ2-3	CATSDPSLHRGGTDTQYF	TGTGCCACCAGTGATCCCAGCCTACACCGGGGCGGCACAGATACGCAGTATTTT
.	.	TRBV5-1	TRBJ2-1	CASSPRVGTYNEQFF	TGCGCCAGCAGCCCCCGGGTGGGCACCTACAATGAGCAGTTCTTC
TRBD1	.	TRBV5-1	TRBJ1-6	CASSLLQGADSPLHF	TGCGCCAGCAGCCTACTCCAGGGGGCCGATTCACCCCTCCACTTT
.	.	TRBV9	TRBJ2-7	CASSVGVEQYF	TGTGCCAGCAGCGTAGGCGTAGAGCAGTACTTC
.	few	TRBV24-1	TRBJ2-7	CATSEGGAGLEQYF	TGTGCCACCAGTGAGGGGGGGGCCGGACTTGAGCAGTACTTC
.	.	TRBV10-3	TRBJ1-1	CAVRGQTNTEAFF	TGTGCCGTCAGAGGACAGACGAACACTGAAGCTTTCTTT
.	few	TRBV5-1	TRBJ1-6	CASSLTRTEDSPLHF	TGCGCCAGCAGCTTGACCCGGACAGAAGATTCACCCCTCCACTTT
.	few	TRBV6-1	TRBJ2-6	CASLLVAGVLTF	TGTGCCAGCCTTCTGGTTGCCGGCGTCCTGACTTTC
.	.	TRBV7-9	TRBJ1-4	CASSLAQGSNEKLFF	TGTGCCAGCAGCTTAGCGCAAGGGTCTAATGAAAAACTGTTTTTT
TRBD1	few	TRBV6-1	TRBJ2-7	CASSEDGTGSNEQYF	TGTGCCAGCAGTGAAGACGGGACAGGCTCCAACGAGCAGTACTTC
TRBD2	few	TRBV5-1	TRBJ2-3	CASSVVAGGLPDTQYF	TGCGCCAGCAGCGTTGTTGCGGGAGGTTTGCCAGATACGCAGTATTTT
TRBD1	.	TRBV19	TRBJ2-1	CASSDRGLALYNEQFF	TGTGCCAGTAGCGACAGGGGTCTTGCCCTCTACAATGAGCAGTTCTTC
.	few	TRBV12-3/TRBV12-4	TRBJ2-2	CASSLAPGIGELFF	TGTGCCAGCAGTTTAGCGCCAGGGATCGGGGAGCTGTTTTTT
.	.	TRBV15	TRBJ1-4	CATQNQGRVKLFF	TGTGCCACTCAGAATCAGGGTCGGGTAAAACTGTTTTTT
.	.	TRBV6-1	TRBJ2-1	CASSEEAYHRGIYNEQFF	TGTGCCAGCAGTGAGGAAGCGTACCACAGAGGGATTTACAATGAGCAGTTCTTC
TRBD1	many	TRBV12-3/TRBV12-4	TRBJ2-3	CASSLARSGGFTDTQYF	TGTGCCAGCAGTTTAGCGCGGTCAGGGGGCTTCACAGATACGCAGTATTTT
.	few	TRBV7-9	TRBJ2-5	CASSLSPAGQETQYF	TGTGCCAGCAGCCTAAGCCCAGCAGGGCAAGAGACCCAGTACTTC
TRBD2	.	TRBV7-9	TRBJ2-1	CASSTSGRSYNEQFF	TGTGCCAGCAGCACTAGCGGGAGGTCCTACAATGAGCAGTTCTTC
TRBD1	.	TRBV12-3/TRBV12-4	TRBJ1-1	CASSLGQGITEAFF	TGTGCCAGCAGTCTCGGACAGGGAATCACTGAAGCTTTCTTT
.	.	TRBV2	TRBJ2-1	CASSELLSGDIF	TGTGCCAGCAGTGAACTTCTTTCGGGCGATATCTTC
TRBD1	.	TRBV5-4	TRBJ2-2	CASSLEAGGFAGELFF	TGTGCCAGCAGCTTGGAAGCAGGGGGCTTCGCCGGGGAGCTGTTTTTT
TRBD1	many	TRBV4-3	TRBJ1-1	CASSRDRVELGEAFF	TGCGCCAGCAGCCGAGACAGGGTCGAGCTTGGTGAAGCTTTCTTT
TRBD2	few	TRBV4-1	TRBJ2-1	CASSQPGTSRDNEQFF	TGCGCCAGCAGCCAACCCGGGACTAGCAGAGACAATGAGCAGTTCTTC
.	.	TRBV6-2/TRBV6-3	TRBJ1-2	CASNHPSGTNYGYTF	TGTGCAAGCAATCATCCCTCCGGGACTAACTATGGCTACACCTTC
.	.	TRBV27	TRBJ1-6	CASNIGGFNSPLHF	TGTGCCAGTAATATAGGGGGATTTAATTCACCCCTCCACTTT
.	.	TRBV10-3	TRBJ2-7	CAISELTGPYEQYF	TGTGCCATCAGTGAGCTTACGGGACCCTACGAGCAGTACTTC
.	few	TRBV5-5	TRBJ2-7	CASSFSEISAYEQYF	TGTGCCAGCAGCTTCTCCGAGATTTCAGCCTACGAGCAGTACTTC
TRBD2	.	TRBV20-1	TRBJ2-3	CSAPDGQRGGLDTQYF	TGCAGTGCTCCTGATGGGCAGCGGGGGGGCCTAGATACGCAGTATTTT
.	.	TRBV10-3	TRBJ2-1	CAISAIGGLPDNEQFF	TGTGCCATCAGTGCCATCGGGGGGCTTCCCGACAATGAGCAGTTCTTC
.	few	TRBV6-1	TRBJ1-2	CASIGTSYGYTF	TGTGCCAGCATTGGGACGAGCTATGGCTACACCTTC
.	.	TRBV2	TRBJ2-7	CASAGSSYEQYF	TGTGCCAGCGCAGGGTCCTCCTACGAGCAGTACTTC
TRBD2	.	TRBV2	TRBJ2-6	CASSLTSGGSGANVLTF	TGTGCCAGCAGTCTAACTAGCGGGGGCTCTGGGGCCAACGTCCTGACTTTC
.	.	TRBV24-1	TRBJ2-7	CATSPQGDEQYF	TGTGCCACCAGTCCACAGGGCGACGAGCAGTACTTC
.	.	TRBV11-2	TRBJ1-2	CASSLSVTEALEQRF	TGTGCCAGCAGCTTATCGGTTACGGAGGCTCTAGAGCAACGCTTC
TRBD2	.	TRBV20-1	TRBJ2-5	CSANSVAGLQETQYF	TGCAGTGCTAATAGTGTAGCGGGCCTCCAAGAGACCCAGTACTTC
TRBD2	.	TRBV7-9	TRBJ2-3	CASSFPRRREGHGSTDTQYF	TGTGCCAGCAGCTTTCCGCGGAGGCGGGAGGGCCATGGGTCCACAGATACGCAGTATTTT
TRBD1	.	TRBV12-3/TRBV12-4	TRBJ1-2	CASSPNRDRANF	TGTGCCAGCAGTCCGAACCGGGACAGGGCCAACTTC
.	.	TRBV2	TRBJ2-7	CASLLTYEQYF	TGTGCCAGCCTCCTAACCTACGAGCAGTACTTC
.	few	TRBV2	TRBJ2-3	CASSRSGFTDTQYF	TGTGCCAGCAGTCGTAGCGGTTTCACAGATACGCAGTATTTT